The 8 T cell receptor beta chains listed next were all sequenced from one sample in a study of beta chain features in type 1 diabetes. The entirety of the isolated RNA underwent reverse transcription, so expressed TCRB transcripts were sequenced. Using immunoSEQ multiplex PCR, the repertoire was profiled, and TCRdb retains in-frame clones only, with some absent. The table lists a few hundred thousand clones, 25% to 35% of them singletons. The sample comprised central memory CD4+ T cells from blood. The source of these receptors is a man aged 30 to 39 in good health.

The chain carries TRBV5-1 and TRBJ2-1; 9 bases align to TRBD1. CDR1 and CDR2 (germline): SGHRS, YFSETQ. Trimming took 3 bases from V and 7 from J; bases not matched to a gene: 8. This CDR3 is built from 15 residues. DNA for the CDR3: TGCGCCAGCAGCTCACAGGGGGCGCAAGGTAATGAGCAGTTCTTC. This sequence encodes CASSSQGAQGNEQFF.

This clone has just a few counts. Other nucleotide sequences in the sample specify the same CDR3. The chain is built from TRBV30 and TRBJ1-5; D is unresolved. V lost 2 bases and J lost 0, with 5 bases in between. Germline V lookup: CDR1 GTSNPN, CDR2 SVGIG (reference sequence). The CDR3 has 13 residues. CDR3: CAWSRDSNQPQHF. The CDR3 nucleotides are TGTGCCTGGAGTAGAGATAGCAATCAGCCCCAGCATTTT.

This clone was seen only a few times. This chain uses TRBV11-2 with TRBJ2-1; D ambiguous. CDR1 and CDR2 from the germline V gene are SGHAT and FQNNGV. Trimming shortened V by 2 bases and J by 2 bases, and 16 bases separated the two germline ends. The CDR3 totals 17 residues. The CDR3 reads CASSLIGVTRTYNEQFF. In nucleotides, the CDR3 is TGTGCCAGCAGCTTAATTGGGGTCACACGGACCTACAATGAGCAGTTCTTC. Combining the CDR3 with reference TRBV11-2 and TRBJ2-1 gives the whole variable domain EAGVAQSPRYKIIEKRQSVAFWCNPISGHATLYWYQQILGQGPKLLIQFQNNGVVDDSQLPKDRFSAERLKGVDSTLKIQPAKLEDSAVYLCASSLIGVTRTYNEQFFGPGTRLTVL.

The V call is TRBV7-2, the J call TRBJ2-6; 7 nucleotides line up with TRBD1. The V segment lost 3 bases and the J segment 2 bases; nucleotides outside the gene matches: 1. Germline V gene sequence: CDR1 SGHTA, CDR2 FQGNSA. The CDR3 spans 15 residues. CDR3 loop: CASSFTGAGANVLTF. CDR3 nucleotide sequence: TGTGCCAGCAGCTTCACAGGGGCTGGGGCCAACGTCCTGACTTTC.

The chain carries TRBV5-1 and TRBJ2-5, with D possibly being TRBD2 (5 bases). Germline lookup yields CDR1 SGHRS and CDR2 YFSETQ. Trimming took 2 bases from V and 5 from J, leaving 19 bases between them. CDR3 length: 16 amino acids. CDR3: CASSLSSLGRGETQYF. In DNA, the CDR3 is TGCGCCAGCAGCTTATCAAGCCTAGGACGAGGGGAGACCCAGTACTTC.

This clone was seen more than once but under ten times. The rearrangement joins TRBV7-9 to TRBJ2-1; D remains ambiguous. The CDR3 sequence is 14 residues long. Trimming pared 1 base from V and 3 bases from J, leaving 7 bases between. Per germline, CDR1 SEHNR and CDR2 FQNEAQ (reference sequence). CDR3 amino acids: CASSLGQFYNEQFF. The CDR3 DNA follows: TGTGCCAGCAGCTTAGGTCAGTTCTACAATGAGCAGTTCTTC.

This clone has a count of ten or more. The gene calls are TRBV29-1 and TRBJ2-5; a possible D gene is TRBD2 (7 bases). CDR1 SQVTM and CDR2 ANQGSEA come from the germline V gene. V shed 7 bases and J shed 7 bases, with 16 bases lying between them. This CDR3 region has 12 residues. The CDR3 loop reads CSGEGDTRTQYF. In DNA form, the CDR3 reads TGCAGCGGGGAGGGGGACACGAGGACCCAGTACTTC.

This clone was seen a few times. The genes are TRBV28 and TRBJ1-2; the match to TRBD1 covers 9 bases. Per the germline V gene, CDR1 is MDHEN and CDR2 is SYDVKM. J was trimmed by 4 bases and V by 2 bases; bases with no gene match: 2. This CDR3 is 14 amino acids long. The CDR3 DNA sequence: TGTGCCAGCAGTTTAAGACAGGGGGGCTATGGCTACACCTTC. Amino acid sequence: CASSLRQGGYGYTF.